This T cell receptor beta chain was captured by sequencing in a study of regulatory T cells in long-lasting Graves disease. The time point is: newly diagnosed GD, antithyroid drugs for less than 3 months. The authors made the TCR library using RNA they extracted from PBMCs. About 9.2 milliliters of peripheral blood were taken and placed in EDTA tubes. Findings of the study overall: Between persistent patients, roughly 2,600 public clonotypes were shared, exceeding the 900 to 1,000 shared between new patients. Newly diagnosed Graves' patients exceeded persistent ones in TCR diversity.

CDR1 and CDR2 from the germline V gene are SGHVS and FQNEAQ. Trimming pared 5 bases from V and 4 bases from J, leaving 11 bases between. CDR3 length equals 13 residues. This clonotype was recorded a few times. What it recognizes is unknown. The authors built TCR beta libraries using iRepertoire HTBI primers and Arm-PCR of CDR3 regions. TCRdb re-called the multiplex PCR reads with MiXCR, one entry per CDR3 protein. Of roughly 420,000 distinct CDR3 sequences listed, about a sixth are singletons. Another study also made use of these data, one on T cells in Graves' hyperthyroidism and ophthalmopathy. According to that study: Blood also contained most expanded thyroid clonotypes above 0.001.

This chain uses TRBV7-8 with TRBJ1-1; D unresolved. This clonotype originated in a woman between 18 and 30 years old with Graves disease. The source was peripheral blood mononuclear cells (PBMCs), collected at new diagnosis, from a patient treated with antithyroid drugs. CDR3 in DNA: TGTGCCAGCAGCCCACTGAGCGGCACTGAAGCTTTCTTT. As protein: CASSPLSGTEAFF.